This T cell receptor beta chain stems from a study of cytomegalovirus exposure and HLA in healthy donors. In the study overall: T cells numbering about 180 million yielded approximately 120 million unique TCR beta sequences in an earlier analysis.

Comments on this clone: Antigen: not known.

The primer mix had 60 Vbeta and 13 Jbeta primers. TCRdb keeps only in-frame clones here, not all; method: immunoSEQ multiplex PCR. The sample holds 150,000 to 250,000 clones, about 80% seen once. Overall study results and limits: One variant, a missense change in DCLRE1C, was linked in a later analysis to TCR beta V- and J-gene trimming. TCR beta V segments were, for the most part, productive about 87% or about 30% of the time in an earlier analysis. Later work associated 16,951 TCR beta sequences with HLA alleles at 0.05 false discovery rate.

The sequence derives from a woman aged 25 to 39 in good health and CMV-seropositive. What was sequenced was PBMCs.

The CDR3: CASSPWTSSGNEQFF. CDR3 coding DNA: TGTGCCAGCAGCCCCTGGACTAGCTCGGGCAATGAGCAGTTCTTC. The rearrangement joins TRBV11-2 to TRBJ2-1; 8 bases align to TRBD2. Per the germline V gene, CDR1 is SGHAT and CDR2 is FQNNGV. The CDR3 spans 15 residues. The V gene end was trimmed by 5 bases and the J gene end by 6 bases; junction bases not matched to a gene: 9.